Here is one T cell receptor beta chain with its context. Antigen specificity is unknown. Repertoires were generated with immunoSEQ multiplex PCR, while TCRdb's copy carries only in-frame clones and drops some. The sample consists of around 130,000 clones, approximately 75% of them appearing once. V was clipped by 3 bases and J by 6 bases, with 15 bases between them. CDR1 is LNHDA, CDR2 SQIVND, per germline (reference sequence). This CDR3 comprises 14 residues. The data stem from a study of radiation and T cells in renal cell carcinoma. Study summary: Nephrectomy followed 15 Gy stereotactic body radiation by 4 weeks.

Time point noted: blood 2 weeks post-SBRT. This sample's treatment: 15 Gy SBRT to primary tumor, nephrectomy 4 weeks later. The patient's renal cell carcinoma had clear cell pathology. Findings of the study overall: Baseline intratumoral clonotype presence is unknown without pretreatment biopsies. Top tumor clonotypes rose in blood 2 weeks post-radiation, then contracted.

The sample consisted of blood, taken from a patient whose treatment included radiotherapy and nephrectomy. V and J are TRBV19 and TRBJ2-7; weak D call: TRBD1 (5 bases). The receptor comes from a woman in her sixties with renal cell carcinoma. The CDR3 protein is CASSIQGARREQYF. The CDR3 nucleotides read TGTGCCAGTAGTATTCAGGGCGCGAGGCGCGAGCAGTACTTC.